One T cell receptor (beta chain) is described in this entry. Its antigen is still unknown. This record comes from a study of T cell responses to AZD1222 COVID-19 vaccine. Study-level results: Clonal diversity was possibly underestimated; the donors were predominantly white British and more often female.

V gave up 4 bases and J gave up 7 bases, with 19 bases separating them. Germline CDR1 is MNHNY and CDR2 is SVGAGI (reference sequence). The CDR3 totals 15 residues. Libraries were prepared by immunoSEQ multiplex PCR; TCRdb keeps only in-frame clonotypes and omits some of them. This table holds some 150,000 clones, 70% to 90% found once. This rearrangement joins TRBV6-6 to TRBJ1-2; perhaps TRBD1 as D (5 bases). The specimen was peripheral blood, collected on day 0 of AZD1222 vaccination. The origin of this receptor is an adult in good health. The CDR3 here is CASSSDSSPSLGYTF. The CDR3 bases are TGTGCCAGCAGTTCAGACAGCTCCCCCTCACTTGGCTACACCTTC.